This is a list of T cell receptor beta chains from one sample in a study of cytomegalovirus exposure and HLA in healthy donors. The protocol was immunoSEQ multiplex PCR, while the TCRdb copy is restricted to in-frame clones and leaves out a portion. The sample shows about 72,000 clones, 65% to 70% of them seen only once. The sequencing input was PBMCs. The receptors were sampled from a man aged 35-49 years in good health and CMV-seropositive. The CDR3 runs from the conserved cysteine through the conserved F or W. The order of the fields is J gene, V gene, clone size, D gene, CDR3 protein, CDR3 DNA. A D gene is named only where the DNA matches it firmly. Clone size, where shown, is once, few, many, or a class for clones that have expanded.

TRBJ2-1 | TRBV28 | many | TRBD2 | CASSVPGGMNEQFF | TGTGCCAGCAGTGTCCCGGGGGGGATGAATGAGCAGTTCTTC
TRBJ1-2 | TRBV19 | NA | NA | CASTGTGMDGYTF | TGTGCCAGTACGGGAACAGGGATGGATGGCTACACCTTC
TRBJ1-5 | TRBV30 | NA | NA | CAWSVRSNQPQHF | TGTGCCTGGAGTGTCAGAAGCAATCAGCCCCAGCATTTT
TRBJ1-4 | TRBV11-1 | NA | NA | CASSGWTTNEKLFF | TGTGCCAGCTCGGGATGGACAACTAATGAAAAACTGTTTTTT
TRBJ2-3 | TRBV7-9 | NA | TRBD2 | CASSFASGGTDTQYF | TGTGCCAGCAGCTTTGCTAGCGGGGGTACAGATACGCAGTATTTT
TRBJ1-2 | TRBV4-1 | NA | TRBD1 | CASSQEDRDDGYTF | TGCGCCAGCAGCCAAGAAGACAGGGACGACGGCTACACCTTC
TRBJ1-2 | TRBV6-5 | few | NA | CASSPMGGNYGYTF | TGTGCCAGCAGTCCGATGGGGGGGAACTATGGCTACACCTTC
TRBJ1-4 | TRBV5-4 | once | NA | CASSRGRVEKLFF | TGTGCCAGCAGCCGGGGTCGGGTGGAAAAACTGTTTTTT
TRBJ2-3 | TRBV6-6 | NA | TRBD2 | CASRGTSGGGTQYF | TGTGCCAGCAGGGGGACTAGCGGCGGGGGGACGCAGTATTTT
TRBJ2-3 | TRBV6-5 | once | NA | CASSSSTDTQYF | TGTGCCAGCAGCTCGAGCACAGATACGCAGTATTTT
TRBJ1-1 | TRBV7-6 | NA | TRBD1 | CASSLGRNRGDTEAFF | TGTGCCAGCAGCTTAGGTCGGAACAGGGGTGACACTGAAGCTTTCTTT
TRBJ2-1 | TRBV7-3 | NA | NA | CASSLASPRLANEQFF | TGTGCCAGCAGCTTAGCCAGCCCTCGGTTAGCGAATGAGCAGTTCTTC
TRBJ2-5 | TRBV30 | NA | NA | CAWRQARGEQYF | TGTGCCTGGAGGCAGGCCAGGGGGGAGCAGTACTTC
TRBJ1-2 | TRBV11-2 | NA | TRBD1 | CASSYRDRLYGYTF | TGTGCCAGCAGCTATAGGGACAGATTGTATGGCTACACCTTC
TRBJ2-5 | TRBV10-1 | few | NA | CASSERRGGGETQYF | TGCGCCAGCAGTGAGCGGAGGGGGGGAGGGGAGACCCAGTACTTC
TRBJ1-1 | TRBV10-3 | NA | NA | CAISEKRHLNTEAFF | TGTGCCATCAGTGAAAAAAGACACTTGAACACTGAAGCTTTCTTT
TRBJ1-3 | TRBV10-3 | NA | NA | CAIRTGSGNTIYF | TGTGCCATCAGAACAGGCTCTGGAAACACCATATATTTT
TRBJ1-5 | TRBV5-1 | NA | TRBD1 | CASNSGTGGNQPQHF | TGCGCCAGCAACTCGGGGACAGGGGGAAATCAGCCCCAGCATTTT
TRBJ2-1 | TRBV28 | NA | TRBD2 | CASSFGLAGRNEQFF | TGTGCCAGCAGTTTTGGCCTAGCGGGGCGCAATGAGCAGTTCTTC
TRBJ2-3 | TRBV6-4 | NA | NA | CASSERGTDTQYF | TGTGCCAGCAGTGAAAGGGGTACAGATACGCAGTATTTT